This is a list of T cell receptor beta chains from one sample in a study of CD8+ T cells in alopecia areata. Repertoires were generated with immunoSEQ multiplex PCR, while TCRdb's copy carries only in-frame clones and drops some. Here the sample spans some 100,000 clones, 60% being singletons. The sequenced sample was CD8+ T cells sorted from blood, obtained at week 56, from a patient treated with tofacitinib. All receptors come from a human donor with alopecia areata. Each CDR3 is given with its conserved first and last residue. Each record gives: J gene, clone size, D gene, V gene, CDR3 DNA, CDR3 protein. D genes are given only for firm matches. A row's size may be missing; if present it is once, few, many or a size class.

j_gene: TRBJ1-5
abundance: few
d_gene: .
v_gene: TRBV29-1
CDR3nt: TGCAGCGCCGGTCAGCCCCAGCATTTT
CDR3aa: CSAGQPQHF

j_gene: TRBJ2-7
abundance: .
d_gene: .
v_gene: TRBV28
CDR3nt: TGTGCCAGCAGTTTAGAAGGGCGGTACTCCTACGAGCAGTACTTC
CDR3aa: CASSLEGRYSYEQYF

j_gene: TRBJ2-1
abundance: .
d_gene: TRBD1
v_gene: TRBV7-9
CDR3nt: TGTGCCAGCAGCTCACCGGACAGGTACAATGAGCAGTTCTTC
CDR3aa: CASSSPDRYNEQFF

j_gene: TRBJ1-1
abundance: .
d_gene: .
v_gene: TRBV12-5
CDR3nt: TGTGCTAGTGGTTTGGTACGTTCGGGCTGGGCAGAGAACACTGAAGCTTTCTTT
CDR3aa: CASGLVRSGWAENTEAFF

j_gene: TRBJ1-3
abundance: .
d_gene: .
v_gene: TRBV13
CDR3nt: TGTGCCAGCAGCTTAGCCGGCCGGAGCTCTGGAAACACCATATATTTT
CDR3aa: CASSLAGRSSGNTIYF

j_gene: TRBJ2-1
abundance: .
d_gene: .
v_gene: TRBV7-2
CDR3nt: TGTGCCAGCAGCAGGTCGGGGGTTGAGCAGTTCTTC
CDR3aa: CASSRSGVEQFF

j_gene: TRBJ1-6
abundance: .
d_gene: TRBD1
v_gene: TRBV7-2
CDR3nt: TGTGCCAGCAGCTTAGGGGGACAGCTTAATTCACCCCTCCACTTT
CDR3aa: CASSLGGQLNSPLHF

j_gene: TRBJ1-5
abundance: .
d_gene: TRBD1
v_gene: TRBV27
CDR3nt: TGTGCCAGCAGCTCGACAGGGAGCAATCAGCCCCAGCATTTT
CDR3aa: CASSSTGSNQPQHF

j_gene: TRBJ1-2
abundance: once
d_gene: .
v_gene: TRBV13
CDR3nt: TGTGCCAGCAGCTTATATGGGACCGCGCTGGGGGGCTACACCTTC
CDR3aa: CASSLYGTALGGYTF

j_gene: TRBJ1-5
abundance: few
d_gene: TRBD1
v_gene: TRBV5-1
CDR3nt: TGCGCCAGCAGCCCCACAGGGGGCTATCAGCCCCAGCATTTT
CDR3aa: CASSPTGGYQPQHF

j_gene: TRBJ2-3
abundance: medium-sized
d_gene: .
v_gene: TRBV2
CDR3nt: TGTGCCAGCAGCTTAGGCCTAATGCCGGTCGCGGATACGCAGTATTTT
CDR3aa: CASSLGLMPVADTQYF

j_gene: TRBJ1-2
abundance: few
d_gene: .
v_gene: TRBV9
CDR3nt: TGTGCCAGCAGCGGGGGGCGACTCTATGGCTACACCTTC
CDR3aa: CASSGGRLYGYTF

j_gene: TRBJ1-1
abundance: .
d_gene: .
v_gene: TRBV4-1
CDR3nt: TGCGCCAGCAGCCTAACGAGACCTACCGCAGAGAACACTGAAGCTTTCTTT
CDR3aa: CASSLTRPTAENTEAFF